This T cell receptor (beta chain) was captured in a study of shared clonotypes between healthy human individuals. Across the study: The donor pool was made up of a couple of women and a few men aged 18 to 49.

Study observations and caveats: The expectation was that sequencing depth would affect clonotype sharing among donors.

Positive CCR7 selection of CD45RO-negative cells yielded the naive CD8 cells, and terminally differentiated effector memory CD45RA+ cells were excluded. Donors were healthy HIV-negative adults without recent acute infections or vaccinations. Splitting of each subset's genomic DNA was done evenly across several immunoSEQ plates. TCRdb keeps only in-frame clones here, not all; method: immunoSEQ multiplex PCR. The table has about 1,800,000 clones, approximately 94% seen once. Trimming took 0 bases from V and 6 from J; bases not matched to a gene: 4. The CDR3 is made up of 15 amino acids. Germline CDR1 is PRHDT and CDR2 is FYEKMQ (reference sequence). Points on this clone: Its antigen is as yet unknown.

The genes are TRBV13 and TRBJ2-1; 8 nucleotides align to TRBD2. Sequenced: naive CD8+ T cells sorted from blood. This sequence originates from a man aged 18 to 30 in good health. The CDR3 loop reads CASSLGSSGLNEQFF. CDR3 DNA sequence: TGTGCCAGCAGCTTAGGTTCTAGCGGGCTCAATGAGCAGTTCTTC.